The 26 T cell receptor beta chains given below trace back to one sample, sequenced in a study of T cell changes during pregnancy in multiple sclerosis. The data were produced by immunoSEQ multiplex PCR, yet TCRdb's version contains in-frame clones alone and is incomplete. This table has 40,000 to 50,000 clones, 80% to 90% appearing once. This specimen consisted of CD4+ T cells from peripheral blood mononuclear cells, obtained in the first trimester of pregnancy. The receptors stem from a female donor with multiple sclerosis, enrolled in a pregnancy study.

This sequence joins TRBV28 and TRBJ2-2; TRBD2 is a possible D gene (5 bases). With 3 bases removed from V and 3 bases from J, the gap between germline ends came to 11 bases. CDR3 length: 15 amino acids. The germline V gene has CDR1 MDHEN and CDR2 SYDVKM. The CDR3 nucleotides read TGTGCCAGCAGTTTTGTGCCGCGGGACACCGGGGAGCTGTTTTTT. Translated, it gives CASSFVPRDTGELFF.

This rearrangement joins TRBV5-6 to TRBJ2-4; 8 bases map to TRBD2. The CDR3 totals 18 residues. Germline assignment: CDR1 SGHDT and CDR2 YYEEEE. V shed 0 bases and J 1 base; nucleotides not matched to a gene: 9. CDR3 sequence reads: CASSLERNRGRAKNIQYF. CDR3 nucleotides: TGTGCCAGCAGCTTGGAAAGGAACCGCGGGAGGGCCAAAAACATTCAGTACTTC.

The count of this clone is one. The chain employs TRBV10-1 and TRBJ2-7; D gene unclear. Trimming took off 5 bases at V and 5 bases at J, with 16 bases between the two ends. Germline V gene lookup returns CDR1 WNHNN and CDR2 SYGVQD (reference sequence). The CDR3 totals 14 residues. The CDR3 DNA is TGCGCCAGCAGTACTACTCTACGGTGCCACGAGCAGTACTTC. Its translation: CASSTTLRCHEQYF.

V gene TRBV15 combines with J gene TRBJ2-7, with 9 bases that match TRBD1. The V gene end was trimmed by 3 bases and the J gene end by 4 bases; junction bases not matched to a gene: 7. This CDR3 region has 15 residues. Germline-derived CDR1 and CDR2 are LNHNV and YYDKDF (reference sequence). DNA of the CDR3: TGTGCCACCAGCAGGGACAGGGGAAGAGGGTACGAGCAGTACTTC. Translation gives CATSRDRGRGYEQYF. Supplemented by reference TRBV15 and TRBJ2-7, the full variable domain reads DAMVIQNPRYQVTQFGKPVTLSCSQTLNHNVMYWYQQKSSQAPKLLFHYYDKDFNNEADTPDNFQSRRPNTSFCFLDIRSPGLGDTAMYLCATSRDRGRGYEQYFGPGTRLTVT.

The J gene is TRBJ2-1, the V gene TRBV19; 9 bases agree with TRBD2. The CDR3 spans 15 residues. J lost 9 bases, V lost 7 bases, and 13 bases had no gene match. Germline loops: CDR1 LNHDA, CDR2 SQIVND (reference sequence). CDR3 nucleotides: TGTGCCAGTACCGACCTTGGCGGGAGGGCCACTGAGCAGTTCTTC. Translation gives CASTDLGGRATEQFF.

This clone was seen a single time. The gene calls are TRBV25-1 and TRBJ1-4; 8 bases line up with TRBD1. With V trimmed by 8 bases and J by 6 bases, 17 bases remained unmatched. The CDR3 runs to 17 residues. Germline values: CDR1 MGHDK, CDR2 SYGVNS. The chain's CDR3 is CASGAFPGQGGDEKLFF. The DNA of the CDR3 is TGTGCCAGCGGGGCTTTTCCAGGACAGGGAGGAGATGAAAAACTGTTTTTT.

The V gene is TRBV10-3, the J gene TRBJ1-2, with 7 bases lining up with TRBD1. This CDR3 is built from 16 residues. In germline, CDR1 is ENHRY, CDR2 SYGVKD. The trim removed 2 bases at V and 4 bases at J, leaving 10 bases unmatched. Here the CDR3 DNA reads TGTGCCATCAGTGAGGCAGGGGGGACCCTTGGCTATGGCTACACCTTC. It codes for CAISEAGGTLGYGYTF.

This clone was observed a single time. The rearrangement links TRBV6-5 to TRBJ2-1; tentative D call: TRBD2 (5 bases). The CDR3 has 15 amino acids. The germline CDR1 and CDR2 sequences are MNHEY and SVGAGI. The V gene lost 3 bases and the J gene lost 7 bases, with 16 bases spanning the gap. The CDR3 here is CASSYSDQRRNEQFF. The CDR3 bases are TGTGCCAGCAGTTATTCGGATCAAAGGAGGAATGAGCAGTTCTTC.

The DNA of the CDR3 is TGCGCCAGCAGCCGTCTAGCGGGAGCACGCGATGAGCAGTTCTTC. Translating it yields CASSRLAGARDEQFF. V usage is TRBV5-1 and J usage is TRBJ2-1, with 10 nucleotides matching TRBD2. Per germline, CDR1 SGHRS and CDR2 YFSETQ. This CDR3 has 15 amino acids. V trimming: 4 bases; J trimming: 8 bases; junction bases outside the gene matches: 9. The whole variable domain, remainder taken from reference TRBV5-1 and TRBJ2-1, is KAGVTQTPRYLIKTRGQQVTLSCSPISGHRSVSWYQQTPGQGLQFLFEYFSETQRNKGNFPGRFSGRQFSNSRSEMNVSTLELGDSALYLCASSRLAGARDEQFFGPGTRLTVL.

The chain employs TRBV14 and TRBJ2-1, with 10 positions matching TRBD2. V trimming: 1 base; J trimming: 5 bases; junction bases outside the gene matches: 5. CDR3 length: 16 amino acids. The germline V gene encodes CDR1 SGHDN and CDR2 FVKESK. CDR3 sequence: CASSQGASGGHNEQFF. In DNA, the CDR3 is TGTGCCAGCAGCCAAGGGGCTAGCGGGGGTCACAATGAGCAGTTCTTC. Drawing the rest from reference TRBV14 and TRBJ2-1, the complete variable domain is EAGVTQFPSHSVIEKGQTVTLRCDPISGHDNLYWYRRVMGKEIKFLLHFVKESKQDESGMPNNRFLAERTGGTYSTLKVQPAELEDSGVYFCASSQGASGGHNEQFFGPGTRLTVL.

The rearrangement links TRBV5-6 to TRBJ2-1; D not resolved. The CDR3 length is 12 residues. The germline V gene encodes CDR1 SGHDT and CDR2 YYEEEE. The V end lost 7 bases, the J end lost 2 bases, and 7 bases lay between the germline ends. The CDR3 spells CASGGTYNEQFF. The CDR3 DNA sequence: TGTGCCAGCGGCGGAACCTACAATGAGCAGTTCTTC.

The chain joins TRBV19 to TRBJ2-2, with D possibly TRBD1 on 6 matching bases. With 10 bases removed from V and 5 bases from J, the gap between germline ends came to 17 bases. CDR3 length: 14 amino acids. Per germline, CDR1 LNHDA and CDR2 SQIVND (reference sequence). The CDR3 spells CATRGEITTGELFF. Written as DNA, the CDR3 is TGTGCCACCAGGGGCGAGATTACGACCGGGGAGCTGTTTTTT.

CDR3 nucleotides: TGTGCCAGCAGTTTCGGACAGGGGAGCACAGAGACCCAGTACTTC. Translated, it gives CASSFGQGSTETQYF. The chain joins TRBV28 to TRBJ2-5; TRBD1 aligns across 9 bases. Trimming at V came to 3 bases and at J to 4 bases, leaving 6 bases not matched to a gene. In germline, CDR1 is MDHEN, CDR2 SYDVKM. The CDR3 is 15 residues long.

This sequence joins TRBV7-2 and TRBJ1-3, with a tentative D call TRBD1 (6 bases). Per germline, CDR1 SGHTA and CDR2 FQGNSA. Trimming pared 5 bases from V and 2 bases from J, leaving 13 bases between. This CDR3 is built from 15 residues. This chain's CDR3 is CASSPQGSTGNTIYF. CDR3 coding DNA: TGTGCCAGCAGCCCACAGGGCTCAACTGGAAACACCATATATTTT.

The J gene is TRBJ2-2, the V gene TRBV2, with 15 bases matching TRBD2. Germline CDR1 and CDR2: SNHLY and FYNNEI. This CDR3 comprises 17 residues. Germline trimming cut 8 bases from V and 5 bases from J; bases unmatched to any gene: 9. DNA for the CDR3: TGTGCCAGCGGACTAGCGGGAGGGCACCAGAGTACCGGGGAGCTGTTTTTT. Its translation: CASGLAGGHQSTGELFF.

The rearrangement uses TRBV30 and TRBJ1-2; D gene uncertain. The CDR3 has 13 residues. V was clipped by 1 base and J by 2 bases, with 8 bases between them. Germline V gene sequence: CDR1 GTSNPN, CDR2 SVGIG (reference sequence). The CDR3 sequence is CAWSARRNYGYTF. CDR3 nucleotides: TGTGCCTGGAGTGCTAGACGAAACTATGGCTACACCTTC.

The chain is built from TRBV7-3 and TRBJ2-1, with TRBD2 identical over 7 bases. The germline CDR1 and CDR2 sequences are SGHTA and FQGTGA. The CDR3 loop spans 15 amino acids. The ends lost 5 bases at V and 2 bases at J; junction bases unmatched: 6. The CDR3 loop reads CASSLGLDPYNEQFF. CDR3 bases: TGTGCCAGCAGCCTAGGACTAGATCCCTACAATGAGCAGTTCTTC.

The chain employs TRBV9 and TRBJ2-3, with a possible D match to TRBD1 (5 bases). V lost 1 base to trimming and J lost 2 bases, with 14 bases between them. This CDR3 comprises 16 residues. Per the germline V gene, CDR1 is SGDLS and CDR2 is YYNGEE. CDR3 protein: CASSVSGQPATDTQYF. The CDR3 DNA reads TGTGCCAGCAGCGTATCAGGGCAGCCAGCCACAGATACGCAGTATTTT.

This chain uses TRBV6-1 with TRBJ2-2; a possible D gene is TRBD1 (5 bases). Trimming took off 6 bases at V and 7 bases at J, with 15 bases between the two ends. The CDR3 totals 14 residues. Germline V gene lookup returns CDR1 MNHNS and CDR2 SASEGT. The CDR3 DNA reads as TGTGCCAGCAGGAGATTGGACATTCTCGGGGAGCTGTTTTTT. It translates to CASRRLDILGELFF.

This chain uses TRBV4-2 with TRBJ1-2; a possible D gene is TRBD1 (6 bases). Germline CDR1 is LGHNA and CDR2 is YNFKEQ. V lost 3 bases to trimming and J lost 2 bases, with 13 bases between them. The CDR3 covers 15 residues. The CDR3 DNA follows: TGTGCCAGCAGCCAGAACAGGGTTGCAAACTATGGCTACACCTTC. It codes for CASSQNRVANYGYTF.

The chain has TRBV5-1 and TRBJ2-3; possible D gene TRBD1, 6 bases. There are 20 residues in the CDR3. The V end was cut by 3 bases, the J end by 2 bases, with 28 bases between. CDR1 and CDR2 from the germline V gene are SGHRS and YFSETQ. The CDR3 nucleotides are TGCGCCAGCAGCTCAAAGGGACGAGGGGGTTCCCAAGGATTCACAGATACGCAGTATTTT. As protein: CASSSKGRGGSQGFTDTQYF. The whole variable domain, filled in from reference TRBV5-1 and TRBJ2-3, reads KAGVTQTPRYLIKTRGQQVTLSCSPISGHRSVSWYQQTPGQGLQFLFEYFSETQRNKGNFPGRFSGRQFSNSRSEMNVSTLELGDSALYLCASSSKGRGGSQGFTDTQYFGPGTRLTVL.

This chain uses TRBV7-2 with TRBJ1-2; 10 bases line up with TRBD1. The V segment lost 5 bases and the J segment 7 bases; nucleotides outside the gene matches: 10. CDR3 length equals 15 residues. The germline gives CDR1 SGHTA, CDR2 FQGNSA. DNA of the CDR3: TGTGCCAGCAGCCCCTATACCGGGACAGGGGCTGGCTACACCTTC. Translation gives CASSPYTGTGAGYTF.

The chain employs TRBV4-3 and TRBJ2-2, with 7 bases identical to TRBD2. Germline trimming cut 0 bases from V and 1 base from J; bases unmatched to any gene: 2. The CDR3 totals 16 residues. Per germline, CDR1 LGHNA and CDR2 YSLEER. The CDR3 region has the DNA TGCGCCAGCAGCCAAGACAGCGGGAAGAACACCGGGGAGCTGTTTTTT. Its translation: CASSQDSGKNTGELFF.

The rearrangement links TRBV27 to TRBJ2-7; D unresolved. Looked up from germline, CDR1 is MNHEY and CDR2 is SMNVEV (reference sequence). With 3 bases removed from V and 2 bases from J, the gap between germline ends came to 8 bases. The CDR3 is 13 amino acids. The CDR3 protein is CASSFNSAYEQYF. The CDR3 nucleotides read TGTGCCAGCAGTTTTAATTCGGCCTACGAGCAGTACTTC.

The rearrangement links TRBV7-5 to TRBJ2-1; the D call of TRBD1 is as the table states it, not checked on the DNA. TRBV7-5 is labeled a pseudogene. The CDR3 runs 16 residues. Here the CDR3 reads CARSLALGQGKSEQFF. The CDR3, as DNA: TGTGCCAGAAGCTTAGCCTTGGGACAGGGGAAGAGTGAGCAGTTCTTC.

The chain couples TRBV11-2 to TRBJ2-7, with D perhaps TRBD1 (6 bases). This CDR3 is built from 15 residues. Trimming stripped 2 bases from V and 2 bases from J, with 13 bases between. Germline CDR1 SGHAT, CDR2 FQNNGV. The DNA of the CDR3 is TGTGCCAGCAGCTTAAATTCAGGGGTGACCTACGAGCAGTACTTC. Protein product: CASSLNSGVTYEQYF.